Listed below are T cell receptor beta chains from one sample, sequenced in a study of regulatory T cells in long-lasting Graves disease. TCRdb used MiXCR to reprocess the multiplex PCR reads, holding one entry per CDR3 protein. The repertoire holds fewer than 450,000 distinct CDR3 sequences, over 12% seen once, with about 7.8% in the top ten. This sample was shared with a second study, whose subject was T cells in Graves' hyperthyroidism and ophthalmopathy.

The material sequenced was peripheral blood mononuclear cells (PBMCs), taken at new diagnosis, from a patient treated with antithyroid drugs. The receptors come from a woman between 40 and 55 years old with Graves disease. CDR3s include the opening cysteine and the closing phenylalanine or tryptophan. The D gene is left open where the match is weak. Expanded clones get a size class; other rows say once, few or many, or leave the size out.

many,TRBV19,TRBJ2-1,-,TGTGCCAGTAGCTGGGGGTATGAGCAGTTCTTC,CASSWGYEQFF
many,TRBV11-3,TRBJ2-1,-,TGTGCCAGCAGCTCAATGACTCGTCTCGATGAGCAGTTCTTC,CASSSMTRLDEQFF
many,TRBV28,TRBJ1-5,-,TGTGCCAGCAGTGGGGGACGGAGGAGCAATCAGCCCCAGCATTTT,CASSGGRRSNQPQHF
many,TRBV3-1,TRBJ2-1,-,TGTGCCAGCAGCCCCACTAGTAGGGGCTACAATGAGCAGTTCTTC,CASSPTSRGYNEQFF
many,TRBV4-1,TRBJ2-7,-,TGCGCCAGCAGCCAAGGGCAGGGTACCTACGAGCAGTACTTC,CASSQGQGTYEQYF
-,TRBV30,TRBJ2-1,-,TGTGCCTGGAGTGGGGCGGCAAACTCCTACAATGAGCAGTTCTTC,CAWSGAANSYNEQFF
many,TRBV12-3/TRBV12-4,TRBJ2-3,-,TGTGCCAGCAGTTTTTGGGCCCAATGGGATACGCAGTATTTT,CASSFWAQWDTQYF
many,TRBV11-2,TRBJ2-2,TRBD2,TGTGCCAGCAGCTCGGGACTAGCGGGAGTTACCGGGGAGCTGTTTTTT,CASSSGLAGVTGELFF
many,TRBV9,TRBJ2-7,TRBD1,TGTGCCAGCAGCGTAGCGGCAGGGGGATCCGAGCAGTACTTC,CASSVAAGGSEQYF
-,TRBV6-5,TRBJ2-1,TRBD2,TGTGCCAGCAGTTACTTTTCCGGGACTAGTGGGTTAAATGAGCAGTTCTTC,CASSYFSGTSGLNEQFF
-,TRBV6-8,TRBJ2-1,TRBD2,TGTGCCAGCAGTTCTATTCTTACTAGCGGAGGGGGGAATGAGCAGTTCTTC,CASSSILTSGGGNEQFF
many,TRBV28,TRBJ2-1,-,TGTGCCAGCAGTTTCATCAGGGGGTTGCGGTCGCGGGAGTTTAATGAGCAGTTCTTC,CASSFIRGLRSREFNEQFF
many,TRBV11-3,TRBJ2-7,-,TGTGCCAGCAGCTCCCGAGGGGCGGTAGAATCCGAGCAGTACTTC,CASSSRGAVESEQYF
few,TRBV30,TRBJ2-7,-,TGTGCCTGGAGCTACGGGGCAGCATACGAGCAGTACTTC,CAWSYGAAYEQYF
many,TRBV12-3/TRBV12-4,TRBJ1-2,-,TGTGCCAGCAGCCTGGGACACGGATCGGGCGGCTACACCTTC,CASSLGHGSGGYTF
many,TRBV2,TRBJ2-1,-,TGTGCCTCCACACAAGGATCCTACAATGAGCAGTTCTTC,CASTQGSYNEQFF
few,TRBV20-1,TRBJ2-1,TRBD2,TGCAGTGCCCCTAGCGGGAGCCTGGGTGAGCAGTTCTTC,CSAPSGSLGEQFF
many,TRBV7-3,TRBJ2-1,TRBD2,TGTGCCAGCAGCCCCGGGACTAGCGCCCTGGGGGAGCAGTTCTTC,CASSPGTSALGEQFF
many,TRBV27,TRBJ2-7,-,TGTGCCAGCTTATTCGGGATCCTTCTCCACGAGCAGTACTTC,CASLFGILLHEQYF
many,TRBV4-1,TRBJ2-7,TRBD1,TGCGCCAGCAGCCGCTCCCAGGGGGCGCAGATCGAGCAGTACTTC,CASSRSQGAQIEQYF
many,TRBV11-2,TRBJ2-7,TRBD2,TGTGCCAGCAGCTCATCACCTAGCGGGAGGGGCGAGCAGTACTTC,CASSSSPSGRGEQYF
-,TRBV5-1,TRBJ1-1,TRBD1,TGCGCCAGCAGCGGGGGGGGACAGGGGGCGCCCCACTTT,CASSGGGQGAPHF
many,TRBV29-1,TRBJ2-1,TRBD2,TGCAGCGTTCCCAGGACTAGCGGGAGTTCTCGTGAGCAGTTCTTC,CSVPRTSGSSREQFF
many,TRBV20-1,TRBJ2-3,TRBD1,TGCAGTGCTAAACATACAGGGGACGATACGCAGTATTTT,CSAKHTGDDTQYF
many,TRBV5-1,TRBJ2-7,TRBD1,TGCGCCAGCAGTACCCCCGGGACAGGGGCATCCGAGCAGTACTTC,CASSTPGTGASEQYF
many,TRBV2,TRBJ1-6,TRBD1,TGTGCCAGCAGGGACAGGGGTAATTCACCCCTCCACTTT,CASRDRGNSPLHF
few,TRBV24-1,TRBJ1-6,-,TGTGCCACCAGTGACCGATGGACGAATTCACCCCTCCACTTT,CATSDRWTNSPLHF
-,TRBV30,TRBJ1-6,-,TGTGCCTGGACTACACCATCGACAGGAAACACCTATAATTCACCCCTCCACTTT,CAWTTPSTGNTYNSPLHF
-,TRBV7-9,TRBJ1-5,-,TGTGCCAGCAGCTTACAGGGACGGGATCAGCCCCAGCAATTT,CASSLQGRDQPQQF
many,TRBV14,TRBJ2-7,-,TGTGCCAGCAGCCAAGATTCAAGGGGTCAGCACGAGCAGTACTTC,CASSQDSRGQHEQYF
many,TRBV7-2,TRBJ2-2,TRBD2,TGTGCCAGCAGCTTCACTAGCGGGAGGGGCACCGGGGAGCTGTTTTTT,CASSFTSGRGTGELFF
many,TRBV29-1,TRBJ2-7,-,TGCAGCGTGGTAACCCAGGAGTACGAGCAGTACTTC,CSVVTQEYEQYF
few,TRBV9,TRBJ2-1,-,TGTGCCAGCAGCAAAAACCCCCGGGAGCCTATCCCCAAAACAGGTCATGGCTCCTACAATGAGCAGTTCTTC,CASSKNPREPIPKTGHGSYNEQFF
many,TRBV7-2,TRBJ1-4,TRBD1,TGTGCCAGCAGCTTTGTTGGACAGGGAGGTGAAAAACTGTTTTTT,CASSFVGQGGEKLFF
-,TRBV5-5,TRBJ2-3,-,TGTGCCAGCAGCGATCGCGCCGGGCCGAGCACAGATACGCAGTATTTT,CASSDRAGPSTDTQYF
many,TRBV28,TRBJ2-7,TRBD2,TGTGCCAGCAGTACGACTAGCGGGAGGCCTTCGAACGAGCAGTACTTC,CASSTTSGRPSNEQYF
many,TRBV6-5,TRBJ2-7,TRBD2,TGTGCCAGCAGGTATCGAGCCGGGACTAGCGGAACCTACGAGCAGTACTTC,CASRYRAGTSGTYEQYF
many,TRBV3-1,TRBJ1-1,-,TGTGCCAGCAGCCAAGTGGCCAGGGACACTGAAGCTTTCTTT,CASSQVARDTEAFF
-,TRBV2,TRBJ2-7,-,TGTGCCAGCAGTCCGGAAGGGTCCTCGAACGAGCAGTACTTC,CASSPEGSSNEQYF
few,TRBV29-1,TRBJ2-1,-,TGCAGCGTGTCCAGGGGGGCCTACAATGAGCAGTTCTTC,CSVSRGAYNEQFF
-,TRBV6-5,TRBJ1-3,-,TGTGCCAGCAGTTATCGGGACACACCTGGAAACACCATATATTTT,CASSYRDTPGNTIYF
many,TRBV2,TRBJ2-1,-,TGTGCCAGCAGAGGGGGTCTAGCGTCGGACAATGAGCAGTTCTTC,CASRGGLASDNEQFF
many,TRBV10-3,TRBJ1-3,TRBD1,TGTGCCATCAGTGGGACAGGGGGAACCCTCTCTGGAAACACCATATATTTT,CAISGTGGTLSGNTIYF
few,TRBV29-1,TRBJ2-1,-,TGCAGCGTTGTTCTTTCGGGAAGAAACAATGAGCAGTTCTTC,CSVVLSGRNNEQFF
many,TRBV28,TRBJ2-1,-,TGTGCCAGCAGTACCGGGACTTTCCCACCTGAGCAGTTCTTC,CASSTGTFPPEQFF
many,TRBV28,TRBJ2-7,TRBD2,TGTGCCAGCAAGGCTAGCGGGCCCACCTACGAGCAGTACTTC,CASKASGPTYEQYF
-,TRBV6-2/TRBV6-3,TRBJ2-1,-,TGTGCCAGCAGTTACGATCAGACTTATGAGCAGTTCTTC,CASSYDQTYEQFF
many,TRBV12-3/TRBV12-4,TRBJ1-4,-,TGTGCCAGCAGTTTTGGGGGGAGGGTTGAAAAACTGTTTTTT,CASSFGGRVEKLFF
many,TRBV27,TRBJ2-5,-,TGTGCCAGCAGTCCCAGTGGTAGCGGAGCTCCGGAAGAGACCCAGTACTTC,CASSPSGSGAPEETQYF
many,TRBV3-1,TRBJ1-1,-,TGTGCCAGCAGCCAAGATGGGGCAGAGAACACTGAAGCTTTCTTT,CASSQDGAENTEAFF
few,TRBV6-1,TRBJ2-7,-,TGTGCCAGCAGTGAAGCGTTACGGGTCTACGAGCAGTACTTC,CASSEALRVYEQYF
many,TRBV11-3,TRBJ2-1,-,TGTGCCAGCAGCTTAGGCGGGATCAATGGCTACAATGAGCAGTTCTTC,CASSLGGINGYNEQFF
few,TRBV6-2/TRBV6-3,TRBJ2-7,TRBD2,TGTGCCAGCGCGTGGGGGGGGAGCGGCTACGAGCAGTACTTC,CASAWGGSGYEQYF
many,TRBV20-1,TRBJ2-1,-,TGCAGTGCTAGTTTGACTAGATATTACAATGAGCAGTTCTTC,CSASLTRYYNEQFF
once,TRBV28,TRBJ2-1,TRBD2,TGTGCCAGCAGTTCAGTAGCGGGAGGGCCCTATGAGCAGTTCTTC,CASSSVAGGPYEQFF